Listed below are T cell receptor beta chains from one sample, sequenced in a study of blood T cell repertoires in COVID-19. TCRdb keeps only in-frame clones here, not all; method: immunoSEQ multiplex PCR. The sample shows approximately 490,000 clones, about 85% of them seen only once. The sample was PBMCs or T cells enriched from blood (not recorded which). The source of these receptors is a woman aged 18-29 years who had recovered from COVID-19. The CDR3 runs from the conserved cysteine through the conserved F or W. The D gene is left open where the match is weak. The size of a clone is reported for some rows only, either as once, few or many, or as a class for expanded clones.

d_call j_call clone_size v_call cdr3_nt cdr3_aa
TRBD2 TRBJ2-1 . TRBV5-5 TGTGCCAGCAGCTTGGGTGGCGGGGGGGCCAGGAGGAATGAGCAGTTCTTC CASSLGGGGARRNEQFF
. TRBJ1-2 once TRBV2 TGTGCCAGCAGTGACAGTTTACCCTATGGCTACACCTTC CASSDSLPYGYTF
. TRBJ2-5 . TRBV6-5 TGTGCCAGCGGATCAAGGAGGTACGAAGAGACCCAGTACTTC CASGSRRYEETQYF
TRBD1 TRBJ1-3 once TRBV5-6 TGTGCCAGCAGCGCTGGGACAGGGAACTCTGGAAACACCATATATTTT CASSAGTGNSGNTIYF
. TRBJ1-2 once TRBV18 TGTGCCAGCTCACCGAGCGGGACAAATCCTAACTATGGCTACACCTTC CASSPSGTNPNYGYTF
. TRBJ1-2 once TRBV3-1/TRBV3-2 TGTGCCAGCAGCTTCGGCGGGCAGATCTATGGCTACACCTTC CASSFGGQIYGYTF
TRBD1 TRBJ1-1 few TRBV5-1 TGCGCCAGCAGCTACGGACAGGGCCCTGAAGCTTTCTTT CASSYGQGPEAFF
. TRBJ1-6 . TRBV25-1 TGTGCCAGCAGTGAATTGGGGGGGAGCGATTCACCCCTCCACTTT CASSELGGSDSPLHF
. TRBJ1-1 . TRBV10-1 TGCGCCAGCAGCGGGGGTCCAGGACGGAAAGCTTTCTTT CASSGGPGRKAFF
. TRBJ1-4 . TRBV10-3 TGTGCCATCAGTGACTCCGGGACACAGAAGAATGAAAAACTGTTTTTT CAISDSGTQKNEKLFF
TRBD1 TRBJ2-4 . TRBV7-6 TGTGCCAGCAGCCCGGCAGGGGGCGACATTCAGTACTTC CASSPAGGDIQYF
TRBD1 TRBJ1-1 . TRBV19 TGTGCCAGTTCGCTTGGGACAGCTTACACTGAAGCTTTCTTT CASSLGTAYTEAFF
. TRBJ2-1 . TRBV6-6 TGTGCCAGCAGTCCTCCACAGGGTCGCAGGTTTGGGAATGAGCAGTTCTTC CASSPPQGRRFGNEQFF
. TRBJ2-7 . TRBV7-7 TGTGCCAGCAGCTTATGGCAGGCCCCCCACTACGAGCAGTACTTC CASSLWQAPHYEQYF
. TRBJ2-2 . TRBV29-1 TGCAGCGGTACAGGTTACACCGGGGAGCTGTTTTTT CSGTGYTGELFF
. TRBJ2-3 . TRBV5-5 TGTGCCAGCAGCCCGGCAAGGGTGGATCGGGGTCCCACGCAGTATTTT CASSPARVDRGPTQYF
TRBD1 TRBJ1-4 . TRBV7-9 TGTGCCAGCAGCTTCCAGGGACAGGAAAATGAAAAACTGTTTTTT CASSFQGQENEKLFF
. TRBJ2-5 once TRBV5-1 TGCGCCAGCAGCGAGCGAGGGGAGACCCAGTACTTC CASSERGETQYF
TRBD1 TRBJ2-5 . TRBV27 TGTGCCAGCAGTCCCAAACCGGGACAGGGAAAGACCCAGTACTTC CASSPKPGQGKTQYF
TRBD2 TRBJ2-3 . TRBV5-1 TGCGCCAGCAGCTTGGAAAGCCCCGGGGGGTCAGCGCAGTATTTT CASSLESPGGSAQYF
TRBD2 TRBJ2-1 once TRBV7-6 TGTGCCAGCAGCTTAGATCGAGCGGGGGACAATGAGCAGTTCTTC CASSLDRAGDNEQFF
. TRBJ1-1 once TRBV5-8 TGTGCCAGCACCCTTGGTGTGGCCTCTTTT CASTLGVASF
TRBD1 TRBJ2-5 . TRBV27 TGTGCCAGCAGTTATTTTGGGACAGGGGAGGCAGAGACCCAGTACTTC CASSYFGTGEAETQYF
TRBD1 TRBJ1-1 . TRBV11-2 TGTGCCAGCAGCTTAGGCGGACAGGGGAACACTGAAGCTTTCTTT CASSLGGQGNTEAFF
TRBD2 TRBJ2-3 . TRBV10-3 TGTGCCAGCCGACTAGCGGGGGAAGAAGATACGCAGTATTTT CASRLAGEEDTQYF
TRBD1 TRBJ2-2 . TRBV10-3 TGTGCCATCAGTGGGGGGACAGCCGGGGAGCTGTTTTTT CAISGGTAGELFF
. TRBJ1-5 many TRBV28 TGTGCCAGCAGCGGGAGTTTGGGGAATCAGCCCCAGCATTTT CASSGSLGNQPQHF
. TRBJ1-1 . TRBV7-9 TGTGCCAGCAGCTTGGTGGGGGCGAACACTGAAGCTTTCTTT CASSLVGANTEAFF
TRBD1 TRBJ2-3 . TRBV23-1 TGCGCCAGCAGTCAATCCAGAGGGACAGGGGAAGATACGCAGTATTTT CASSQSRGTGEDTQYF
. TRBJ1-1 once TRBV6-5 TGTGCCAGCAGTTTGACAGAAGTCACTGAAGCTTTCTTT CASSLTEVTEAFF
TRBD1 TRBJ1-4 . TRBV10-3 TGTGCCATCAGTGGGGACAGGGATCCTGAAAAACTGTTTTTT CAISGDRDPEKLFF
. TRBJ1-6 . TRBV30 TGTGCCCTTAGCTCGGGGGGCTCACCCCTCCACTTT CALSSGGSPLHF
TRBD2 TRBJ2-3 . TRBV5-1 TGCGCCAGCAGCCTGGGGTATGCGGGGGTCACAGATACGCAGTATTTT CASSLGYAGVTDTQYF
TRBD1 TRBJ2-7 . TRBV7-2 TGTGCCAGCAGCTTAGTTAGGGACAGGGCGAGCTCCTACGAGCAGTACTTC CASSLVRDRASSYEQYF
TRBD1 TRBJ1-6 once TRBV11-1 TGTGCCAGCAGCTTGGGGACAGGGGGAAATTCACCCCTCCACTTT CASSLGTGGNSPLHF
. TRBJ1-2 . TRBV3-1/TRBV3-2 TGTGCCAGCAGCCAGACAGCTAACTATGGCTACACCTTC CASSQTANYGYTF
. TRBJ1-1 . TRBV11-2 TGTGCCAGCAGCTTAGATCCCGGCAGGGTGGGGTTCTTT CASSLDPGRVGFF
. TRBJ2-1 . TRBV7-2 TGTGCCAGCAGCTTGGGGTCACAGGGTTACAATGAGCAGTTCTTC CASSLGSQGYNEQFF
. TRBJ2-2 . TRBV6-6 TGTGCCAGCAGTCCCCGGGTCCCGATGGACTTTACCGGGGAGCTGTTTTTT CASSPRVPMDFTGELFF
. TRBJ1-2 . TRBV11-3 TGTGCCAGCAGCTTAGCAGTCAACTATGGCTACACCTTC CASSLAVNYGYTF
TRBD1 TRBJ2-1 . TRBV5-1 TGCGCCAGCAGCTTGGACAGGGGTATTAACAATGAGCAGTTCTTC CASSLDRGINNEQFF
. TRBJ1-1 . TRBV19 TGTGCCAGTAGTATATTAGGGGAGGGAGCTTTCTTT CASSILGEGAFF
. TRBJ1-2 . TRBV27 TGTGCCAGCAGGCCAGGGGCCCCCAACTATGGCTACACCTTC CASRPGAPNYGYTF
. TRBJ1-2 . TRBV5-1 TGCGCCAGCAGCTTGGCCCCAGGTTTAAACTATGGCTACACCTTC CASSLAPGLNYGYTF
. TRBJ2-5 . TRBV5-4 TGTGCCAGCAGCCTATGGGGGGGCGGACAAGAGACCCAGTACTTC CASSLWGGGQETQYF
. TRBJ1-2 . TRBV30 TGTGCCTGGAATCGGGTCCAGCTAGGCTACACCTTC CAWNRVQLGYTF
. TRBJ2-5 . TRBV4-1 TGCGCCAGCAGTCCAAACCAAGAGACCCAGTACTTC CASSPNQETQYF
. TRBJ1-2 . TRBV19 TGTGCCAGTAGCCTTAGAGCTAACTATGGCTACACCTTC CASSLRANYGYTF
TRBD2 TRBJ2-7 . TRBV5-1 TGCGCCAGCAGCTTGGTAGGGGCGGGGGTAGCCTACGAGCAGTACTTC CASSLVGAGVAYEQYF
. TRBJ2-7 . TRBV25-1 TGTGCCAGCAGTGACCCAGGGGTTCAGCAGTACTTC CASSDPGVQQYF
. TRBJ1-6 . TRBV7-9 TGTGCCAGCAGCTTCAGGGGAGAGGATTCACCCCTCCACTTT CASSFRGEDSPLHF
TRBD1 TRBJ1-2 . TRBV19 TGTGCCAGTAGTACCGACAGGGCCTATGGCTACACCTTC CASSTDRAYGYTF
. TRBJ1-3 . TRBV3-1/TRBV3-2 TGTGCCAGCAGCGTTAATGCGGGGGCCTCTGGAAACACCATATATTTT CASSVNAGASGNTIYF
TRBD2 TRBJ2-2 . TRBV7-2 TGTGCCAGCAGCTTAGCTATGACCCTAGCGGGGGCCCGGTTGTTTTTT CASSLAMTLAGARLFF
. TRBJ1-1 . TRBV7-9 TGTGCCAGCAGCTCGACGGGGGAAGCTTTCTTT CASSSTGEAFF
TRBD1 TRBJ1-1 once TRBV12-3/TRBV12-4 TGTGCCAGCAGTTTTGGACAGGGAGAAGCTTTCTTT CASSFGQGEAFF
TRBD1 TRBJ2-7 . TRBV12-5 TGTGCTAGTGGTTCGATAGACAGGGACGAGCAGTACTTC CASGSIDRDEQYF
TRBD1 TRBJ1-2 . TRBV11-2 TGTGCCAGCAGCTCCCTGGGGGGGGCAGGGGGCGGTGGCTACACCTTC CASSSLGGAGGGGYTF
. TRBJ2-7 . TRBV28 TGTGCCAGCAGTTCCCCGACACCTGCCTACGAGCAGTACTTC CASSSPTPAYEQYF